The 32 T cell receptor beta chains below were found in one sample sequenced in a study of blood T cell repertoires in COVID-19. Sequencing used immunoSEQ multiplex PCR; TCRdb keeps in-frame clones, though not all of them. The data show about 230,000 clones, 85% to 90% seen once. Sequenced sample: peripheral blood. All receptors come from a man aged 50-60 years with COVID-19, enrolled during active disease.

This clone has only a few counts. The chain has TRBV30 and TRBJ1-3, with D possibly matching TRBD1 (6 bases). The CDR3 has 15 amino acids. Trimming shortened V by 0 bases and J by 2 bases, and 11 bases separated the two germline ends. Germline V gene data show CDR1 as GTSNPN and CDR2 as SVGIG (reference sequence). CDR3 sequence: CAWSVTRTAGNTIYF. The CDR3 DNA follows: TGTGCCTGGAGTGTGACAAGGACAGCTGGAAACACCATATATTTT.

This chain uses TRBV25-1 with TRBJ2-1, with a possible D match to TRBD1 (7 bases). The germline V gene has CDR1 MGHDK and CDR2 SYGVNS. The CDR3 is made up of 16 amino acids. Trimming stripped 1 base from V and 3 bases from J, with 13 bases between. The CDR3 nucleotides read TGTGCCAGCAGTGAATCGCGGCAGGGGGGCTACAATGAGCAGTTCTTC. Protein sequence: CASSESRQGGYNEQFF.

This clone was observed a single time. This sequence joins TRBV28 and TRBJ2-7; 7 nucleotides match TRBD1. Trimming cost V 3 bases and J 5 bases; bases outside gene matches: 7. Germline V gene sequence: CDR1 MDHEN, CDR2 SYDVKM. The CDR3 totals 14 residues. Written as DNA, the CDR3 is TGTGCCAGCAGTTTCGACAGGGTTCCCAACGAGCAGTACTTC. Protein product: CASSFDRVPNEQYF.

This clone appeared once. The V gene is TRBV19, the J gene TRBJ2-7, with 8 positions matching TRBD2. The V gene end was trimmed by 4 bases and the J gene end by 2 bases; junction bases not matched to a gene: 10. Germline V gene lookup returns CDR1 LNHDA and CDR2 SQIVND (reference sequence). This CDR3 region has 16 residues. The CDR3 nucleotides are TGTGCCAGTAGTACGGGGGGGACGACGGGAGCCTACGAGCAGTACTTC. The encoded protein is CASSTGGTTGAYEQYF.

The CDR3 protein is CASSLVVGGNNSPLHF. The DNA for the CDR3 is TGTGCCAGCAGCTTAGTGGTTGGGGGCAATAATTCACCCCTCCACTTT. This rearrangement joins TRBV7-8 to TRBJ1-6; a weak D match, TRBD1 (6 bases). The CDR3 extends over 16 amino acids. Germline V CDR1 and CDR2: SGHVS, FQNEAQ. V dropped 1 base and J dropped 5 bases, with 12 bases sitting between them.

This chain joins TRBV7-2 and TRBJ1-6; TRBD1 aligns across 7 bases. Germline CDR1 and CDR2: SGHTA and FQGNSA. V shed 5 bases and J 6 bases; nucleotides not matched to a gene: 7. The CDR3 covers 15 residues. The CDR3 DNA reads as TGTGCCAGCAGCCGCGGGACAGAAATTAATTCACCCCTCCACTTT. It yields the protein CASSRGTEINSPLHF.

The rearrangement joins TRBV2 to TRBJ2-5; 7 nucleotides line up with TRBD1. The CDR3 runs to 15 residues. Germline CDR1 and CDR2: SNHLY and FYNNEI. V gave up 6 bases and J gave up 4 bases; unmatched junction bases: 11. The CDR3 nucleotides are TGTGCCAGCAGCCCCCTGACAGGGAGTTTAGAGACCCAGTACTTC. Its translation: CASSPLTGSLETQYF.

This sequence joins TRBV5-1 and TRBJ2-7; 11 bases map to TRBD2. This CDR3 spans 18 amino acids. After removal of 0 bases from V and 0 bases from J, the junction contained 8 bases not matched to a gene. From germline, CDR1 is SGHRS and CDR2 YFSETQ. The CDR3 nucleotides read TGCGCCAGCAGCTTGGATGCTAGCGGGAGGACACACTCCTACGAGCAGTACTTC. This translates into CASSLDASGRTHSYEQYF. Based on the CDR3 plus reference TRBV5-1 and TRBJ2-7, the full variable domain is KAGVTQTPRYLIKTRGQQVTLSCSPISGHRSVSWYQQTPGQGLQFLFEYFSETQRNKGNFPGRFSGRQFSNSRSEMNVSTLELGDSALYLCASSLDASGRTHSYEQYFGPGTRLTVT.

The genes are TRBV6-5 and TRBJ2-7; D perhaps matches TRBD2 (5 bases). The germline V gene has CDR1 MNHEY and CDR2 SVGAGI. The CDR3 loop spans 15 amino acids. V dropped 6 bases and J dropped 0 bases, with 15 bases sitting between them. The CDR3 loop is CASRDFAGSSYEQYF. The CDR3 nucleotides are TGTGCCAGCAGGGACTTCGCCGGCAGCTCCTACGAGCAGTACTTC.

This clone appeared a single time. The chain combines TRBV9 with TRBJ2-1, with 11 bases identical to TRBD2. CDR3 length: 16 residues. Germline V gene lookup returns CDR1 SGDLS and CDR2 YYNGEE. The ends lost 3 bases at V and 4 bases at J; junction bases unmatched: 6. CDR3 sequence reads: CASSEAGTSGYNEQFF. For the CDR3, the DNA is TGTGCCAGCAGCGAGGCCGGGACTAGCGGTTACAATGAGCAGTTCTTC.

The gene calls are TRBV2 and TRBJ2-7; D might be TRBD2 (5 bases). The CDR3 runs 14 residues. CDR1 is SNHLY, CDR2 FYNNEI, per germline. V lost 6 bases and J lost 3, with 15 bases in between. The CDR3 loop is CASSRRIGDYEQYF. CDR3 nucleotides: TGTGCCAGCAGCCGCCGGATCGGGGACTACGAGCAGTACTTC. Combining the CDR3 with reference TRBV2 and TRBJ2-7 gives the whole variable domain EPEVTQTPSHQVTQMGQEVILRCVPISNHLYFYWYRQILGQKVEFLVSFYNNEISEKSEIFDDQFSVERPDGSNFTLKIRSTKLEDSAMYFCASSRRIGDYEQYFGPGTRLTVT.

This rearrangement joins TRBV7-9 to TRBJ2-2; D is possibly TRBD1 (6 bases). Germline V CDR1 and CDR2: SEHNR, FQNEAQ (reference sequence). The CDR3 contains 14 residues. Trimming cost V 5 bases and J 6 bases, with 13 bases left between them. CDR3 in DNA: TGTGCCAGCAGCCATGTTACAGGGCCCGGGGAGCTGTTTTTT. It codes for CASSHVTGPGELFF.

This chain connects TRBV5-5 to TRBJ2-7; 11 bases are shared with TRBD2. This CDR3 is 15 amino acids long. Germline assignment: CDR1 SGHKS and CDR2 YYEKEE (reference sequence). Trimming cost V 1 base and J 3 bases; bases outside gene matches: 3. CDR3 loop: CASSLQTSGVYEQYF. The CDR3 DNA reads as TGTGCCAGCAGCTTGCAGACTAGCGGGGTCTACGAGCAGTACTTC. Together with reference TRBV5-5 and TRBJ2-7, the CDR3 gives the full variable domain: DAGVTQSPTHLIKTRGQQVTLRCSPISGHKSVSWYQQVLGQGPQFIFQYYEKEERGRGNFPDRFSARQFPNYSSELNVNALLLGDSALYLCASSLQTSGVYEQYFGPGTRLTVT.

The rearrangement links TRBV6-2 or TRBV6-3 to TRBJ2-2; 11 bases align to TRBD2. There are 17 residues in the CDR3. CDR1 and CDR2 (germline): MNHEY, SVGEGT. V lost 5 bases, J lost 7 bases, and 12 bases stayed unmatched. The CDR3: CASSRRLSGGADGELFF. The CDR3 region has the DNA TGTGCCAGCAGTAGAAGGCTTAGCGGGGGGGCCGACGGGGAGCTGTTTTTT.

This clone is a singleton in its sample. The chain's CDR3 is CASSQGDRGPLTNEKLFF. CDR3 nucleotide sequence: TGTGCCAGCAGCCAAGGGGACAGGGGGCCCCTGACTAATGAAAAACTGTTTTTT. The rearrangement links TRBV3-1 (or the pseudogene TRBV3-2) to TRBJ1-4, with TRBD1 identical over 12 bases. Germline assignment: CDR1 LGHDT and CDR2 YNNKEL (reference sequence). Trimming took 1 base from V and 2 from J; bases not matched to a gene: 5. The CDR3 is made up of 18 amino acids.

V is TRBV3-1 (or the pseudogene TRBV3-2) and J is TRBJ1-1, with D unresolved. From germline, CDR1 is LGHDT and CDR2 YNNKEL (reference sequence). The CDR3 has 12 residues. Trimming left V 4 bases short and J 2 bases short, with 5 bases between. CDR3 residues: CASSRQNTEAFF. As DNA, the CDR3 is TGTGCCAGCAGCCGACAAAACACTGAAGCTTTCTTT.

This CDR3 reads CSVETGTYEQYF. The CDR3 DNA reads as TGCAGCGTTGAGACAGGGACCTACGAGCAGTACTTC. The chain couples TRBV29-1 to TRBJ2-7; 7 bases are a match to TRBD1. This CDR3 is built from 12 residues. Germline-derived CDR1 and CDR2 are SQVTM and ANQGSEA. With V trimmed by 3 bases and J by 2 bases, 1 base remained unmatched.

A word on this clone: Additional DNA sequences in this sample encode the identical CDR3. J is TRBJ2-7 and V is TRBV11-2; 8 positions match TRBD1. V trimming: 1 base; J trimming: 4 bases; junction bases outside the gene matches: 3. Germline CDR1 SGHAT, CDR2 FQNNGV. The CDR3 has 14 residues. The CDR3 sequence is CASSLAGGGYEQYF. The CDR3 DNA sequence: TGTGCCAGCAGCTTAGCAGGGGGCGGTTACGAGCAGTACTTC.

This clone was seen once. This sequence joins TRBV18 and TRBJ2-5; 7 bases are a match to TRBD2. Germline CDR1 reads KGHSH; CDR2 reads LQKENI. The J segment lost 2 bases and the V segment lost 3 bases, leaving 3 bases of the junction unmatched. The CDR3 has 14 residues. Written as DNA, the CDR3 is TGTGCCAGCTCACCGGGCGGGGGACAAGAGACCCAGTACTTC. Encoded protein: CASSPGGGQETQYF.

The chain has TRBV27 and TRBJ2-3; 9 nucleotides align to TRBD2. This CDR3 is 17 amino acids long. Germline values: CDR1 MNHEY, CDR2 SMNVEV (reference sequence). Unmatched junction bases numbered 7, after V lost 3 bases and J lost 0 bases. The CDR3 is CASSFQLAGPSTDTQYF. Written as DNA, the CDR3 is TGTGCCAGCAGTTTTCAACTAGCGGGCCCTAGCACAGATACGCAGTATTTT.

The chain is built from TRBV27 and TRBJ1-6; TRBD1 aligns across 9 bases. J lost 8 bases, V lost 2 bases, and 13 bases had no gene match. Germline loops: CDR1 MNHEY, CDR2 SMNVEV (reference sequence). CDR3 length equals 18 residues. The CDR3 DNA sequence: TGTGCCAGCAGTTTAACGGGTGACCTCGGGACAGGGTATTCACCCCTCCACTTT. Its protein product is CASSLTGDLGTGYSPLHF.

This clone was detected only a few times. This chain connects TRBV27 to TRBJ1-3; D unresolved. Per germline, CDR1 MNHEY and CDR2 SMNVEV (reference sequence). V lost 1 base and J 4 bases, leaving 8 bases between the germline ends. The CDR3 extends over 14 amino acids. CDR3 loop: CASSLFRGGNTIYF. The CDR3 DNA reads as TGTGCCAGCAGTTTATTCCGCGGCGGAAACACCATATATTTT.

The rearrangement uses TRBV9 and TRBJ2-7; 8 positions match TRBD1. Germline CDR1 SGDLS, CDR2 YYNGEE. The CDR3 runs to 17 residues. V shed 0 bases and J 5 bases; nucleotides not matched to a gene: 13. The CDR3 DNA is TGTGCCAGCAGCGTAGGCCCCGGTTCCAGGGGGCGCGACGAGCAGTACTTC. Its protein is CASSVGPGSRGRDEQYF.

This chain joins TRBV7-8 and TRBJ2-1; 8 bases map to TRBD2. The CDR3 covers 15 residues. Germline CDR1 is SGHVS and CDR2 is FQNEAQ. The junction had 4 bases not matched to a gene; V was cut back by 2 bases and J by 4 bases. As DNA, the CDR3 is TGTGCCAGCAGCTTAAGCGGGGGCTTATACAATGAGCAGTTCTTC. Residues: CASSLSGGLYNEQFF.

This chain links TRBV2 with TRBJ2-3; TRBD1 might be the D (5 bases). Per the germline V gene, CDR1 is SNHLY and CDR2 is FYNNEI. The CDR3 length is 13 residues. The V end lost 2 bases, the J end lost 3 bases, and 6 bases lay between the germline ends. The DNA of the CDR3 is TGTGCCAGCAGTGAACAGGGAACAGATACGCAGTATTTT. Translated, it gives CASSEQGTDTQYF.

This chain joins TRBV2 and TRBJ2-6; 12 bases are a match to TRBD1. Germline assignment: CDR1 SNHLY and CDR2 FYNNEI. The V segment lost 5 bases and the J segment 4 bases; nucleotides outside the gene matches: 9. The length of the CDR3 is 18 residues. CDR3 sequence reads: CASSPPGQGAIGANVLTF. The CDR3, as DNA: TGTGCCAGCAGTCCGCCGGGACAGGGGGCGATCGGGGCCAACGTCCTGACTTTC.

The chain carries TRBV4-1 and TRBJ1-5; 7 bases agree with TRBD1. After removal of 0 bases from V and 5 bases from J, the junction contained 7 bases not matched to a gene. The CDR3 contains 16 residues. Per germline, CDR1 MGHRA and CDR2 YSYEKL. Here the CDR3 DNA reads TGCGCCAGCAGCCAAGAGGCGACAGGGTCTTATCAGCCCCAGCATTTT. Translating it yields CASSQEATGSYQPQHF.

About this clone itself: Other DNA variants within this sample encode the same CDR3. This chain connects TRBV29-1 to TRBJ1-1; D is possibly TRBD1 (5 bases). Trimming took 0 bases from V and 5 from J, leaving 10 bases between them. The CDR3 runs to 13 residues. From germline, CDR1 is SQVTM and CDR2 ANQGSEA. CDR3 in DNA: TGCAGCGTTGAAGAAGGGGCTGGTACTGAAGCTTTCTTT. Protein sequence: CSVEEGAGTEAFF. Looking up the rest from reference TRBV29-1 and TRBJ1-1 gives the full variable domain: SAVISQKPSRDICQRGTSLTIQCQVDSQVTMMFWYRQQPGQSLTLIATANQGSEATYESGFVIDKFPISRPNLTFSTLTVSNMSPEDSSIYLCSVEEGAGTEAFFGQGTRLTVV.

The rearrangement links TRBV11-1 to TRBJ1-6; D gene uncertain. This CDR3 region has 15 residues. Trimming removed 3 bases at V and 10 bases at J, with 16 bases between. Per germline, CDR1 SGHAT and CDR2 FQDESV (reference sequence). This CDR3 reads CASSFGSTPGSPLHF. DNA for the CDR3: TGTGCCAGCAGCTTCGGGTCGACGCCTGGGTCACCCCTCCACTTT.

This chain links TRBV5-1 with TRBJ2-2; D gene unclear. The CDR3 contains 15 residues. CDR1 and CDR2 (germline): SGHRS, YFSETQ. Deletions cut 4 bases from V and 0 bases from J, with 10 bases between. CDR3 sequence reads: CASSLRQANTGELFF. For the CDR3, the DNA is TGCGCCAGCAGCCTACGACAAGCGAACACCGGGGAGCTGTTTTTT.

The CDR3 is CATSAGGLYTGELFF. The CDR3 DNA reads as TGTGCCACCTCCGCGGGGGGGCTGTATACCGGGGAGCTGTTTTTT. The rearrangement uses TRBV7-2 and TRBJ2-2, with 9 positions matching TRBD2. The CDR3 sequence is 15 residues long. The germline CDR1 and CDR2 sequences are SGHTA and FQGNSA. The junction had 11 bases not matched to a gene; V was cut back by 10 bases and J by 5 bases.

The V gene is TRBV7-9, the J gene TRBJ1-1, with D hard to call. The germline V and J ends were trimmed by 6 bases and 4 bases, with 18 bases remaining between them. The CDR3 is 15 residues long. CDR1 is SEHNR and CDR2 is FQNEAQ in the germline V gene (reference sequence). The CDR3 region has the DNA TGTGCCAGCAGTCCCCATTTGGAGGGAGGCACTGAAGCTTTCTTT. This encodes CASSPHLEGGTEAFF.